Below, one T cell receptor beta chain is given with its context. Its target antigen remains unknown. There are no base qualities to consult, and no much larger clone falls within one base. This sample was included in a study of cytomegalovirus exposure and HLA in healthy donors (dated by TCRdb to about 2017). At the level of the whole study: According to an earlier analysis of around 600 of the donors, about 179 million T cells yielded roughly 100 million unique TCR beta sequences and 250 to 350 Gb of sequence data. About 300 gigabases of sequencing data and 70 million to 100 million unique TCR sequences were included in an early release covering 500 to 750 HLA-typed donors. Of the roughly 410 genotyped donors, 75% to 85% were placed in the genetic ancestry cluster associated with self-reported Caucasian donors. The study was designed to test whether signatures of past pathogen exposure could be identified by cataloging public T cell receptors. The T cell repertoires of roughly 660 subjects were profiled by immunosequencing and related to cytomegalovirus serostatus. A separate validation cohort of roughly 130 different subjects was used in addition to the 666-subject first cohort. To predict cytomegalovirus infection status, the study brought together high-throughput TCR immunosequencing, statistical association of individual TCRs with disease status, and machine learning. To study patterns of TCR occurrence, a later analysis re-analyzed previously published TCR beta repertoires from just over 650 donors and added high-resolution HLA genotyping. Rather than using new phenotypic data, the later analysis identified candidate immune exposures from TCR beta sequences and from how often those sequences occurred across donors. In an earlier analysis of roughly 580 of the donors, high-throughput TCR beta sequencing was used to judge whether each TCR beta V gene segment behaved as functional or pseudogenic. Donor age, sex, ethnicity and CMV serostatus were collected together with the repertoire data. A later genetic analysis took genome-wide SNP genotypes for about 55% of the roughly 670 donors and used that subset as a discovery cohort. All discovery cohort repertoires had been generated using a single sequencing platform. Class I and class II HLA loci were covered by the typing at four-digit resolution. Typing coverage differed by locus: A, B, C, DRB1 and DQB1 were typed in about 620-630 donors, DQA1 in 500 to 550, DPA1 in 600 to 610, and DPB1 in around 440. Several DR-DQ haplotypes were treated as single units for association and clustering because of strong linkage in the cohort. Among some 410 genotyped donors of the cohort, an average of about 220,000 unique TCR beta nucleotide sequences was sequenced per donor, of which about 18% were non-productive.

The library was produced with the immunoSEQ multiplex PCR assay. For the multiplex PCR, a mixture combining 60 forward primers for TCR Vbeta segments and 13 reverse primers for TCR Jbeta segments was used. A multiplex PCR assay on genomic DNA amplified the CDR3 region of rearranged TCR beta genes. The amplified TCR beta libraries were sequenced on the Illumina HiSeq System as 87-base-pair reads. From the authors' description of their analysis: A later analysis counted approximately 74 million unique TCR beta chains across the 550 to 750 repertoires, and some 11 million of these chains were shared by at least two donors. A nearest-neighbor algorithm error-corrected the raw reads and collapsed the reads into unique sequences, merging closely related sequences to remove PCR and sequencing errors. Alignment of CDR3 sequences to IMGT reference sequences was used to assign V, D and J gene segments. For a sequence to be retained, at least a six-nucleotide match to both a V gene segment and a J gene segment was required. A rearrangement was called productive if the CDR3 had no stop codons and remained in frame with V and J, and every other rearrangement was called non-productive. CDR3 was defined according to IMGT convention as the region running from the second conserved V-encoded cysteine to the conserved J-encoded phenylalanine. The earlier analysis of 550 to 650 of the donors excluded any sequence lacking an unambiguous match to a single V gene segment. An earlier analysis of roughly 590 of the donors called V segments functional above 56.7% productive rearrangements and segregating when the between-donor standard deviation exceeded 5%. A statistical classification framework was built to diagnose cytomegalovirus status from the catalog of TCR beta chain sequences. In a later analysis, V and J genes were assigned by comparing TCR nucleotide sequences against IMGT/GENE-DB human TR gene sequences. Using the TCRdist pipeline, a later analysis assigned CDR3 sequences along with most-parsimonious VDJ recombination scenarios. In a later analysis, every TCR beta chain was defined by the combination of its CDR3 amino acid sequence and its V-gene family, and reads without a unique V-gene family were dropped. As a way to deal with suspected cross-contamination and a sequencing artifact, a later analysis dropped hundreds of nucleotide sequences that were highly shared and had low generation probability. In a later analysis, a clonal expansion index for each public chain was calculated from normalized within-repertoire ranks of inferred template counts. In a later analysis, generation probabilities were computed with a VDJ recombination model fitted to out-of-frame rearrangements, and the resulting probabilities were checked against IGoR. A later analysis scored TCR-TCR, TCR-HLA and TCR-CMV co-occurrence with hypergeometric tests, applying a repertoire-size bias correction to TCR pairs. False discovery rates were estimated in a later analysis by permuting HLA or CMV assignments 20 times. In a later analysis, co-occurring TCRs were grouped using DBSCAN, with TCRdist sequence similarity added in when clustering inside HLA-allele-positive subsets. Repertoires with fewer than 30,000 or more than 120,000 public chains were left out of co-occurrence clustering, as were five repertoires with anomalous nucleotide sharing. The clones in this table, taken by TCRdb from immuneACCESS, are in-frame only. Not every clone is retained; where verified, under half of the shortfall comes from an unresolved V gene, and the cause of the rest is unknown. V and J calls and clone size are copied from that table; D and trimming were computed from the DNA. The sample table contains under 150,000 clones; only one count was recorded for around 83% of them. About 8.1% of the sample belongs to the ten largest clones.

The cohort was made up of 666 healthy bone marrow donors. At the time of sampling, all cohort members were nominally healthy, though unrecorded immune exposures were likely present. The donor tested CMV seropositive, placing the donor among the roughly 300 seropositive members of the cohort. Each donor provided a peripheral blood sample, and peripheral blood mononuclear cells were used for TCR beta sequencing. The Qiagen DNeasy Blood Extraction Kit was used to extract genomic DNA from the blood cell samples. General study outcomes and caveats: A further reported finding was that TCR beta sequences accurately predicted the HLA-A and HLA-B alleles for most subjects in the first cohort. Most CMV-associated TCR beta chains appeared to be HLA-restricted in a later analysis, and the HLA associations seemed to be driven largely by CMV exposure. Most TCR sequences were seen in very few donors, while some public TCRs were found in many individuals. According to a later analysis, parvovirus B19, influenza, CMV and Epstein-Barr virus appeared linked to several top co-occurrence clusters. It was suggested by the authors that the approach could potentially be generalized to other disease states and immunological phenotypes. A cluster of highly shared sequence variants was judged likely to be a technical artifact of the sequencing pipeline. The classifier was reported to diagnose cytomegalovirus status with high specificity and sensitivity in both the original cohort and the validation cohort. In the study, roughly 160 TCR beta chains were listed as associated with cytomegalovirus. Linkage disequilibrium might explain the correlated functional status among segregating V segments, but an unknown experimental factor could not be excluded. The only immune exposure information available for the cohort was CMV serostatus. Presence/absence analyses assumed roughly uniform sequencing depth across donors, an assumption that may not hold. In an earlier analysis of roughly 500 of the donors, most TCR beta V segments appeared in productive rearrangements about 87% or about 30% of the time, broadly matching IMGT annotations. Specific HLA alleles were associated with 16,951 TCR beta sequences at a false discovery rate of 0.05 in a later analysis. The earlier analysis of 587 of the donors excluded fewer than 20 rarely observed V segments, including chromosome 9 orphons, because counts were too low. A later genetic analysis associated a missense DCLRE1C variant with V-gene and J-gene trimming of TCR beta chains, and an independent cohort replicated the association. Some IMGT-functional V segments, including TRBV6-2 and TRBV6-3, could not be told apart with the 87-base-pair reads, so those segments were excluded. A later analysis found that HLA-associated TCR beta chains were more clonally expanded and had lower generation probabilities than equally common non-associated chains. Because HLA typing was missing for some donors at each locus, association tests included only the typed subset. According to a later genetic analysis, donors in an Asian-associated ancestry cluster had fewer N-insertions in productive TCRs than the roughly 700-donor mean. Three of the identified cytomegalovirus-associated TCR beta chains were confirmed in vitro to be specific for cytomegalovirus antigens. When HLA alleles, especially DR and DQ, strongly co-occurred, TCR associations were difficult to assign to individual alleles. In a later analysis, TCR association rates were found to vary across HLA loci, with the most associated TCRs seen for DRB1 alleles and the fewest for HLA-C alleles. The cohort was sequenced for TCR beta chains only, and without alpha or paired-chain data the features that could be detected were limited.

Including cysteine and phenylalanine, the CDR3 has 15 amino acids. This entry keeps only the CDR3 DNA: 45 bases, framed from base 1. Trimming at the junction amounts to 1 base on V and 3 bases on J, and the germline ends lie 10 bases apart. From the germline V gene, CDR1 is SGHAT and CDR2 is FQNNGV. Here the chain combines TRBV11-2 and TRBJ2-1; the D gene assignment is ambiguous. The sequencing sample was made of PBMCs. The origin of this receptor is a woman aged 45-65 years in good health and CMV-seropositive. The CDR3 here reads CASSLGLGIYNEQFF. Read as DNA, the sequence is TGTGCCAGCAGCTTAGGTTTGGGCATCTACAATGAGCAGTTCTTC.